This T cell receptor (beta chain) was sequenced in a study of blood T cell repertoires in COVID-19. Study overall: T cells, B-cell-depleted T cells, or PBMCs supplied cDNA or gDNA.

Germline CDR1 is SGHNT and CDR2 is YYREEE (reference sequence). V shed 4 bases and J 8 bases; nucleotides not matched to a gene: 7. This CDR3 has 14 amino acids. Seattle patients were enrolled while actively infected and followed longitudinally. The data were produced by immunoSEQ multiplex PCR, yet TCRdb's version contains in-frame clones alone and is incomplete. The sample has roughly 380,000 clones; over 85% are singletons. The sequenced sample was peripheral blood. The receptor was derived from a woman aged 55 to 70 with COVID-19, enrolled during active disease. This chain uses TRBV5-4 with TRBJ1-4; 8 bases match TRBD1. The CDR3 is CASSNQGAGEKLFF. CDR3 DNA: TGTGCCAGCAGCAATCAGGGGGCGGGGGAAAAACTGTTTTTT.